The clone carrying this T cell receptor (beta chain) showed up just once. What it binds is unknown. The CDR3 length is 14 residues. Germline V gene lookup returns CDR1 ENHRY and CDR2 SYGVKD. V dropped 7 bases and J dropped 3; count of bases not matched to a gene: 7. The data derive from a study of cytomegalovirus exposure and HLA in healthy donors. Study at large: Earlier results showed roughly 120 million unique TCR beta sequences derived from about 179 million T cells. Broader study findings: A few chains linked to CMV were shown in vitro to be specific for CMV antigens. Reports described diagnosis of cytomegalovirus status by the classifier as highly specific and sensitive.

A multiplex PCR was run with 60 Vbeta primers and 13 Jbeta primers. Method: immunoSEQ multiplex PCR; TCRdb's copy keeps in-frame clones and lacks some. The sample consists of approximately 120,000 clones, around 83% of them appearing once. The sequencing input was PBMCs. The sequence came from a woman in her thirties in good health and CMV-seropositive. This chain uses TRBV10-3 with TRBJ1-1; TRBD1 matches at 8 bases. The CDR3 here is CAITSGGADTEAFF. The CDR3 DNA is TGTGCCATCACTTCAGGGGGCGCGGACACTGAAGCTTTCTTT.